The 29 T cell receptor beta chains presented below share a single source sample, sequenced in a study of cytomegalovirus exposure and HLA in healthy donors. The protocol was immunoSEQ multiplex PCR, while the TCRdb copy is restricted to in-frame clones and leaves out a portion. The profile shows 300,000 to 400,000 clones, roughly 90% of them singletons. The specimen sequenced was PBMCs. These receptors all stem from a man aged 25-40 years in good health and CMV-seronegative.

J is TRBJ1-5 and V is TRBV19, with D unclear. The V gene lost 3 bases and the J gene lost 3 bases, with 21 bases spanning the gap. Germline V gives CDR1 LNHDA, CDR2 SQIVND (reference sequence). The CDR3 covers 18 residues. The CDR3 DNA is TGTGCCAGTAGTATCGAACTTGGCAGGCTGTATTCCAATCAGCCCCAGCATTTT. Translated: CASSIELGRLYSNQPQHF.

The rearrangement uses TRBV7-2 and TRBJ2-1; a weak D match, TRBD2 (6 bases). The CDR3 has 15 residues. V lost 5 bases to trimming and J lost 7 bases, with 18 bases between them. Per the germline V gene, CDR1 is SGHTA and CDR2 is FQGNSA. The CDR3 loop reads CASSPTGLARNEQFF. CDR3 nucleotides: TGTGCCAGCAGCCCCACCGGTCTAGCGCGGAATGAGCAGTTCTTC. The variable domain in full, with the rest retrieved from reference TRBV7-2 and TRBJ2-1, is GAGVSQSPSNKVTEKGKDVELRCDPISGHTALYWYRQSLGQGLEFLIYFQGNSAPDKSGLPSDRFSAERTGGSVSTLTIQRTQQEDSAVYLCASSPTGLARNEQFFGPGTRLTVL.

The chain joins TRBV18 to TRBJ1-2, with D possibly TRBD1 on 6 matching bases. Trimming cost V 6 bases and J 6 bases, with 26 bases left between them. This CDR3 region has 17 residues. Germline V gene data show CDR1 as KGHSH and CDR2 as LQKENI. The CDR3 spells CASSVTVKDSTPNGYTF. CDR3 DNA sequence: TGTGCCAGCTCTGTAACAGTGAAGGACAGCACGCCCAATGGCTACACCTTC.

This clone appeared a few times. CDR3 coding DNA: TGTGCCAGCAGTTTACGGGGTCCTAAAGATACGCAGTATTTT. Protein: CASSLRGPKDTQYF. The rearrangement links TRBV6-5 to TRBJ2-3; D perhaps matches TRBD2 (5 bases). Germline lookup yields CDR1 MNHEY and CDR2 SVGAGI. Trimming pared 4 bases from V and 5 bases from J, leaving 13 bases between. This CDR3 has 14 amino acids.

V and J are TRBV19 and TRBJ1-6, with 8 bases that match TRBD1. The CDR3 has 14 amino acids. With V trimmed by 6 bases and J by 8 bases, 6 bases remained unmatched. From germline, CDR1 is LNHDA and CDR2 SQIVND (reference sequence). In DNA, the CDR3 is TGTGCCAGTAGCAGGGGGCGAGAGGATTCACCCCTCCACTTT. Residues: CASSRGREDSPLHF. The full variable domain, completed using reference TRBV19 and TRBJ1-6, is DGGITQSPKYLFRKEGQNVTLSCEQNLNHDAMYWYRQDPGQGLRLIYYSQIVNDFQKGDIAEGYSVSREKKESFPLTVTSAQKNPTAFYLCASSRGREDSPLHFGNGTRLTVT.

The sample holds a few counts of this clone. The rearrangement uses TRBV18 and TRBJ2-5; D gene ambiguous. The V end was cut by 2 bases, the J end by 5 bases, with 18 bases between. Germline V CDR1 and CDR2: KGHSH, LQKENI. The CDR3 is 16 residues long. The DNA for the CDR3 is TGTGCCAGCTCACCAGCCTTTGGCGCGGATGGGGAGACCCAGTACTTC. Residues: CASSPAFGADGETQYF.

This rearrangement joins TRBV5-1 to TRBJ2-5; 11 bases line up with TRBD2. The V gene end was trimmed by 3 bases and the J gene end by 5 bases; junction bases not matched to a gene: 9. CDR3 length: 16 amino acids. Germline assignment: CDR1 SGHRS and CDR2 YFSETQ. CDR3 in amino acids: CASSSSGGRRGETQYF. In nucleotides, the CDR3 is TGCGCCAGCAGCTCTAGCGGGGGGCGCCGCGGGGAGACCCAGTACTTC.

The V gene is TRBV4-3, the J gene TRBJ2-7, with a weak D call TRBD1 (6 bases). The CDR3 sequence is 15 residues long. Trimming removed 0 bases from V and 2 bases from J, with 11 bases in between. CDR1 is LGHNA and CDR2 is YSLEER in the germline V gene. CDR3 region: CASSQDQGSPYEQYF. In DNA, the CDR3 is TGCGCCAGCAGCCAAGATCAGGGGTCCCCCTACGAGCAGTACTTC.

The chain links TRBV18 to TRBJ1-1; TRBD1 is a possible D gene (6 bases). CDR3 length: 14 amino acids. Per the germline V gene, CDR1 is KGHSH and CDR2 is LQKENI. V shed 5 bases and J shed 7 bases, with 17 bases lying between them. This CDR3 is CASSRGGGAGEAFF. The CDR3 coding sequence is TGTGCCAGCTCAAGAGGCGGGGGGGCTGGTGAAGCTTTCTTT.

With respect to this clone: No DNA is shown, since the ends of the CDR3 on it are uncertain; the CDR3 is the one TCRdb lists. The chain links TRBV6-1 to TRBJ2-7; TRBD2 is the table's D call and was not checked against the DNA. The CDR3 is 15 amino acids long, termini counted. Germline V gene sequence: CDR1 MNHNS, CDR2 SASEGT. The CDR3 region is CASSTSYSGGHEQYF.

The rearrangement uses TRBV5-4 and TRBJ2-1, with D unclear. The CDR3 is 15 residues long. V was clipped by 0 bases and J by 0 bases, with 7 bases between them. The germline gives CDR1 SGHNT, CDR2 YYREEE (reference sequence). CDR3 sequence (DNA): TGTGCCAGCAGCTTGGCGGGTAGCTCCTACAATGAGCAGTTCTTC. This sequence encodes CASSLAGSSYNEQFF.

The chain joins TRBV30 to TRBJ2-7; tentative D call: TRBD1 (6 bases). The V end lost 0 bases, the J end lost 4 bases, and 7 bases lay between the germline ends. CDR3 length equals 12 residues. The germline V gene encodes CDR1 GTSNPN and CDR2 SVGIG (reference sequence). The CDR3 here is CAWSVQGYEQYF. CDR3 sequence (DNA): TGTGCCTGGAGTGTACAGGGTTACGAGCAGTACTTC.

The rearrangement links TRBV5-4 to TRBJ1-1; D might be TRBD1 (6 bases). Looked up from germline, CDR1 is SGHNT and CDR2 is YYREEE (reference sequence). The CDR3 has 16 amino acids. The V end lost 0 bases, the J end lost 1 base, and 13 bases lay between the germline ends. The CDR3 nucleotides read TGTGCCAGCAGCTTGGGCCGTACAGGGTGGAACACTGAAGCTTTCTTT. Translation: CASSLGRTGWNTEAFF.

V usage is TRBV27 and J usage is TRBJ1-1, with 7 positions matching TRBD1. V trimming: 4 bases; J trimming: 1 base; junction bases outside the gene matches: 0. Germline values: CDR1 MNHEY, CDR2 SMNVEV (reference sequence). There are 13 residues in the CDR3. Here the CDR3 reads CASSYRGNTEAFF. The CDR3 DNA sequence: TGTGCCAGCAGTTACAGGGGGAACACTGAAGCTTTCTTT.

The chain carries TRBV19 and TRBJ2-7; TRBD1 agrees at 7 bases. The length of the CDR3 is 16 residues. Germline lookup yields CDR1 LNHDA and CDR2 SQIVND (reference sequence). The J segment lost 3 bases and the V segment lost 7 bases, leaving 15 bases of the junction unmatched. CDR3 sequence: CASTLGRGGLSYEQYF. The CDR3 DNA follows: TGTGCCAGTACCCTTGGGAGAGGGGGCTTGAGCTACGAGCAGTACTTC.

The CDR3 DNA follows: TGCGCCAGCAGCCAAGATCCCAGGCGGACTTACTACGAGCAGTACTTC. It yields the protein CASSQDPRRTYYEQYF. The chain combines TRBV4-1 with TRBJ2-7, with TRBD2 as a possible D gene (5 bases). In germline, CDR1 is MGHRA, CDR2 YSYEKL. The CDR3 consists of 16 residues. Trimming removed 0 bases from V and 3 bases from J, with 15 bases in between.

This chain joins TRBV7-8 and TRBJ1-1; 12 bases match TRBD1. This CDR3 has 16 amino acids. In germline, CDR1 is SGHVS, CDR2 FQNEAQ. V lost 4 bases and J lost 3; bases outside the gene matches: 6. The CDR3 DNA follows: TGTGCCAGCAGCTCCGGGACAGGGGGCGCGTACACTGAAGCTTTCTTT. Its protein is CASSSGTGGAYTEAFF.

The chain uses TRBV6-6 and TRBJ1-2, with no clear D. In germline, CDR1 is MNHNY, CDR2 SVGAGI (reference sequence). This CDR3 spans 15 amino acids. With 5 bases removed from V and 4 bases from J, the gap between germline ends came to 17 bases. The CDR3 DNA reads TGTGCCAGCAGTCTCACAGCCCTATCTGTCTATGGCTACACCTTC. This encodes CASSLTALSVYGYTF.

The V and J genes are TRBV21-1 and TRBJ1-5; the table names TRBD1, a call not compared with the DNA. TRBV21-1 corresponds to a pseudogene. The CDR3 totals 22 residues. As DNA, the CDR3 is TGTGCCAGCAGTATATTCAGGGGGCCCTTGAGTCCGAGCGATGGGTGCAATCAGCCCCAGCATTTT. Protein sequence: CASSIFRGPLSPSDGCNQPQHF.

This clone was detected only once. The chain has TRBV30 and TRBJ1-4, with D tentatively TRBD1 (5 bases). There are 14 residues in the CDR3. Trimming removed 2 bases at V and 3 bases at J, with 10 bases between. The V gene's germline CDR1 is GTSNPN and CDR2 SVGIG (reference sequence). The CDR3 here is CAWSSGTANEKLFF. The DNA of the CDR3 is TGTGCCTGGAGTTCCGGGACTGCTAATGAAAAACTGTTTTTT.

The chain employs TRBV7-9 and TRBJ1-1; D remains unclear. The V and J ends lost 1 base and 3 bases respectively, with 15 bases between them. The CDR3 runs to 16 residues. CDR1 is SEHNR, CDR2 FQNEAQ, per germline (reference sequence). The CDR3 DNA is TGTGCCAGCAGCTTAGTTACGGCAGCGGAAGACACTGAAGCTTTCTTT. Amino acids: CASSLVTAAEDTEAFF.

The chain recombines TRBV4-1 with TRBJ2-7; 9 nucleotides agree with TRBD1. Germline CDR1 MGHRA, CDR2 YSYEKL. Unmatched junction bases numbered 8, after V lost 2 bases and J lost 6 bases. The CDR3 has 15 amino acids. The CDR3 loop reads CASSQTGGGSGEQYF. The CDR3 DNA follows: TGCGCCAGCAGCCAAACAGGGGGCGGATCGGGCGAGCAGTACTTC.

This chain links TRBV5-4 with TRBJ2-6; weak D call: TRBD1 (5 bases). The CDR3 contains 16 residues. CDR1 and CDR2 (germline): SGHNT, YYREEE (reference sequence). Trimming shortened V by 2 bases and J by 4 bases, and 13 bases separated the two germline ends. The CDR3 nucleotides read TGTGCCAGCAGCTTCGACAGCTTTGTCGGGGCCAACGTCCTGACTTTC. It yields the protein CASSFDSFVGANVLTF.

The chain couples TRBV15 to TRBJ1-1; the D gene is possibly TRBD1 (6 bases). Trimming shortened V by 9 bases and J by 1 base, and 18 bases separated the two germline ends. CDR3 length equals 15 residues. The germline V gene has CDR1 LNHNV and CDR2 YYDKDF (reference sequence). The CDR3, as DNA: TGTGCCACTAGAATCCCGGGACACCAGAACACTGAAGCTTTCTTT. Its translation is CATRIPGHQNTEAFF.

The rearrangement joins TRBV5-1 to TRBJ2-5; D not certain. CDR3 length: 14 residues. Germline CDR1 SGHRS, CDR2 YFSETQ. V was shortened by 0 bases and J by 1 base, with 7 bases between the two germline ends. CDR3 sequence: CASSLGYSQETQYF. The CDR3 bases are TGCGCCAGCAGCTTGGGGTACAGCCAAGAGACCCAGTACTTC.

CDR3 protein: CASSKEAVLLDGYTF. The CDR3 DNA sequence: TGTGCCAGCAGCAAAGAGGCAGTGCTATTGGATGGCTACACCTTC. This chain uses TRBV7-8 with TRBJ1-2, with D uncertain. Germline values: CDR1 SGHVS, CDR2 FQNEAQ. Trimming shortened V by 5 bases and J by 6 bases, and 19 bases separated the two germline ends. The CDR3 consists of 15 residues.

In regard to this clone: One junction end disagrees with the germline gene, perhaps due to a read error. The CDR3 DNA reads as TGTGCCAGCAGCCGGATAGACAGGCAAATTACGTTC. Protein product: CASSRIDRQITF. The V and J genes are TRBV5-4 and TRBJ2-7; tentative D call: TRBD1 (6 bases). The V gene's germline CDR1 is SGHNT and CDR2 YYREEE (reference sequence). The CDR3 is made up of 12 amino acids.

The rearrangement uses TRBV7-9 and TRBJ2-5; D perhaps matches TRBD2 (5 bases). Trimming took off 5 bases at V and 0 bases at J, with 7 bases between the two ends. Germline V gives CDR1 SEHNR, CDR2 FQNEAQ (reference sequence). The CDR3 extends over 13 amino acids. DNA for the CDR3: TGTGCCAGCAGCCCGGACTACCAAGAGACCCAGTACTTC. The encoded protein is CASSPDYQETQYF.

This CDR3 reads CASSSVNRGVNTEAFF. The CDR3 bases are TGTGCCAGCAGTTCCGTAAACAGGGGGGTGAACACTGAAGCTTTCTTT. V gene TRBV27 combines with J gene TRBJ1-1; 8 nucleotides match TRBD1. J was trimmed by 0 bases and V by 4 bases; bases with no gene match: 7. The CDR3 is 16 residues long. Germline-derived CDR1 and CDR2 are MNHEY and SMNVEV (reference sequence).